Below, 12 T cell receptor beta chains from the same sample are listed, as sequenced in a study of cytomegalovirus exposure and HLA in healthy donors. Vbeta (60) and Jbeta (13) primers were used in the PCR. Method: immunoSEQ multiplex PCR; TCRdb's copy keeps in-frame clones and lacks some. The sample has about 94,000 clones, around three fifths seen once; the top ten hold 3% to 4%. Sequenced material: PBMCs. The receptors come from a young man in good health and CMV-seronegative.

V is TRBV9 and J is TRBJ1-1, with no clear D. The CDR3 runs 13 residues. Between the trimmed V and J ends, which lost 4 bases and 0 bases, there was a span of 7 bases. In germline, CDR1 is SGDLS, CDR2 YYNGEE. The CDR3 loop reads CASSTTVNTEAFF. CDR3 DNA sequence: TGTGCCAGCAGCACCACAGTGAACACTGAAGCTTTCTTT.

This clone was found once. The V call is TRBV5-1, the J call TRBJ2-1; 10 bases agree with TRBD2. The CDR3 length is 14 residues. After removal of 6 bases from V and 8 bases from J, the junction contained 8 bases not matched to a gene. Germline V gene data show CDR1 as SGHRS and CDR2 as YFSETQ. The CDR3 here is CASIVASGSHEQFF. The CDR3 nucleotides are TGCGCCAGCATCGTGGCTAGCGGGAGTCATGAGCAGTTCTTC.

This chain's CDR3 is CASSQERGVGGDEQFF. For the CDR3, the DNA is TGTGCCAGCAGCCAAGAGCGGGGAGTGGGAGGGGATGAGCAGTTCTTC. This sequence joins TRBV4-2 and TRBJ2-1; 7 bases fit TRBD2. The CDR3 contains 16 residues. V shed 0 bases and J 8 bases; nucleotides not matched to a gene: 10. The germline V gene encodes CDR1 LGHNA and CDR2 YNFKEQ.

This chain links TRBV27 with TRBJ1-4; D is uncertain. Trimming cost V 6 bases and J 8 bases, with 19 bases left between them. The germline V gene encodes CDR1 MNHEY and CDR2 SMNVEV (reference sequence). The CDR3 contains 15 residues. The CDR3 sequence is CASSRHPLDEEKLFF. For the CDR3, the DNA is TGTGCCAGCAGCCGACACCCCCTCGACGAGGAAAAACTGTTTTTT.

This chain uses TRBV4-2 with TRBJ2-3, with D tentatively TRBD2 (6 bases). The germline CDR1 and CDR2 sequences are LGHNA and YNFKEQ. V was pared by 4 bases and J by 3 bases, with 26 bases between. CDR3 size: 19 residues. This CDR3 is CASSPGTLGGPFFTDTQYF. Written as DNA, the CDR3 is TGTGCCAGCAGCCCTGGGACCTTAGGAGGGCCCTTCTTTACAGATACGCAGTATTTT.

This clone was recorded a few times. The chain carries TRBV5-1 and TRBJ2-3; no reliable D call. The V end lost 0 bases, the J end lost 2 bases, and 7 bases lay between the germline ends. This CDR3 is 14 amino acids long. CDR1 and CDR2 from the germline V gene are SGHRS and YFSETQ. The CDR3 DNA reads as TGCGCCAGCAGCTTGGCGCGAAACACAGATACGCAGTATTTT. Translating it yields CASSLARNTDTQYF.

This clone was seen once. The chain joins TRBV11-3 to TRBJ2-7, with 10 bases matching TRBD2. Germline assignment: CDR1 SGHNT and CDR2 YENEEA. Trimming cost V 5 bases and J 5 bases; bases outside gene matches: 9. This CDR3 has 15 amino acids. CDR3: CASSLGSSGGHEQYF. CDR3 DNA: TGTGCCAGCAGCCTTGGATCTAGCGGGGGCCACGAGCAGTACTTC.

The sample holds a few counts of this clone. The chain carries TRBV29-1 and TRBJ2-2; no clear D. Germline V lookup: CDR1 SQVTM, CDR2 ANQGSEA. This CDR3 has 12 amino acids. With 7 bases removed from V and 6 bases from J, the gap between germline ends came to 12 bases. Written as DNA, the CDR3 is TGCAGCGCAGACCAGGTGGCCGGGGAGCTGTTTTTT. Translation: CSADQVAGELFF.

V usage is TRBV19 and J usage is TRBJ2-3; 14 bases fit TRBD2. Germline V lookup: CDR1 LNHDA, CDR2 SQIVND (reference sequence). V shed 5 bases, J shed 6 bases, and the junction held 7 bases outside the gene matches. The CDR3 is 16 residues long. CDR3 sequence (DNA): TGTGCCAGTAGTCCAGGGACTAGCGGGGGTTGGGATACGCAGTATTTT. This codes for CASSPGTSGGWDTQYF.

The gene calls are TRBV19 and TRBJ1-4; D is ambiguous. The length of the CDR3 is 13 residues. Looked up from germline, CDR1 is LNHDA and CDR2 is SQIVND (reference sequence). Trimming removed 4 bases at V and 8 bases at J, with 11 bases between. The CDR3 DNA reads as TGTGCCAGTAGTACAAATGGGAGAGAAAAACTGTTTTTT. This gives the protein CASSTNGREKLFF.

The rearrangement links TRBV6-4 to TRBJ1-5; TRBD1 might be the D (5 bases). V was shortened by 3 bases and J by 0 bases, with 9 bases between the two germline ends. This CDR3 has 15 residues. Germline lookup yields CDR1 MRHNA and CDR2 SNTAGT. CDR3 sequence reads: CASSERGNSNQPQHF. CDR3 coding DNA: TGTGCCAGCAGTGAGCGGGGGAATAGCAATCAGCCCCAGCATTTT.

The genes are TRBV6-5 and TRBJ2-1, with 9 bases fitting TRBD1. This CDR3 is 15 amino acids long. The germline V gene has CDR1 MNHEY and CDR2 SVGAGI. V gave up 6 bases and J gave up 2 bases; unmatched junction bases: 5. The CDR3 protein is CASSGQGRTYNEQFF. The CDR3 nucleotides are TGTGCCAGCAGCGGACAGGGGAGGACCTACAATGAGCAGTTCTTC.